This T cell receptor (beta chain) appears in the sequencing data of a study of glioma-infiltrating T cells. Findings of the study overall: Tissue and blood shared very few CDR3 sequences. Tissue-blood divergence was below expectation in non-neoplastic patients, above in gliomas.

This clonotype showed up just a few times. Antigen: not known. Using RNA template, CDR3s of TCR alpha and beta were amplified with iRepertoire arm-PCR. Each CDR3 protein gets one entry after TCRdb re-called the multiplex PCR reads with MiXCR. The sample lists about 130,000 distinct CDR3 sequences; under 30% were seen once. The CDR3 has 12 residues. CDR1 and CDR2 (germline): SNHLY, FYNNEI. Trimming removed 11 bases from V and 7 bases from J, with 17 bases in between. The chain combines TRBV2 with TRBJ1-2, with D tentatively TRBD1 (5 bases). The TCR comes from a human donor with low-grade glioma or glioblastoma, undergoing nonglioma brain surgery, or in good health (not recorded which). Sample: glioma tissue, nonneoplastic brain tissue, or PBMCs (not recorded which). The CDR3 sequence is CAGRGAVGGYTF. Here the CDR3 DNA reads TGTGCCGGCCGAGGGGCTGTAGGTGGCTACACCTTC. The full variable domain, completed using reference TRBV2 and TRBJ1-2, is EPEVTQTPSHQVTQMGQEVILRCVPISNHLYFYWYRQILGQKVEFLVSFYNNEISEKSEIFDDQFSVERPDGSNFTLKIRSTKLEDSAMYFCAGRGAVGGYTFGSGTRLTVV.